One and the same sample provided the 30 T cell receptor beta chains below, sequenced in a study of blood T cell repertoires in COVID-19. Measured with immunoSEQ multiplex PCR; TCRdb has only the in-frame clones, and not every one. The data hold fewer than 100,000 clones, with around four fifths observed a single time. The sequencing input was peripheral blood. The source is a human donor in a cohort sampled during active COVID-19.

The chain employs TRBV5-1 and TRBJ1-2; 10 positions match TRBD1. The V and J ends lost 4 bases and 6 bases, in that order; junction bases with no gene match: 6. The CDR3 is 14 amino acids. Per the germline V gene, CDR1 is SGHRS and CDR2 is YFSETQ. The CDR3 here is CASSPGQGTDGYTF. CDR3 nucleotide sequence: TGCGCCAGCAGCCCGGGACAGGGGACTGATGGCTACACCTTC.

The sample holds a few counts of this clone. The rearrangement links TRBV7-9 to TRBJ2-7; 7 bases agree with TRBD1. This CDR3 region has 12 residues. Trimming at V came to 5 bases and at J to 6 bases, leaving 4 bases not matched to a gene. Germline V CDR1 and CDR2: SEHNR, FQNEAQ (reference sequence). CDR3 DNA: TGTGCCAGCAGCAAGGGGACAGTCGAGCAGTACTTC. It specifies CASSKGTVEQYF. Looking up the rest from reference TRBV7-9 and TRBJ2-7 gives the full variable domain: DTGVSQNPRHKITKRGQNVTFRCDPISEHNRLYWYRQTLGQGPEFLTYFQNEAQLEKSRLLSDRFSAERPKGSFSTLEIQRTEQGDSAMYLCASSKGTVEQYFGPGTRLTVT.

The V and J genes are TRBV7-3 and TRBJ1-5; no clear D gene. CDR3 length: 13 residues. Per the germline V gene, CDR1 is SGHTA and CDR2 is FQGTGA. The ends were cut back, 4 bases at V and 6 bases at J, with 10 bases in the middle. DNA of the CDR3: TGTGCCAGCAGCTCCGATCGGGGTCAGCCCCAGCATTTT. It specifies CASSSDRGQPQHF.

The V gene is TRBV5-1, the J gene TRBJ1-1, with TRBD1 matching 9 bases. Looked up from germline, CDR1 is SGHRS and CDR2 is YFSETQ. V lost 4 bases to trimming and J lost 3 bases; unmatched junction nucleotides: 7. This CDR3 comprises 15 residues. CDR3: CASSIRTGAYTEAFF. CDR3 coding DNA: TGCGCCAGCAGCATCCGGACAGGGGCCTACACTGAAGCTTTCTTT.

The chain uses TRBV6-5 and TRBJ1-1; no clear D. From germline, CDR1 is MNHEY and CDR2 SVGAGI. V dropped 8 bases and J dropped 8 bases, with 12 bases sitting between them. The CDR3 extends over 11 amino acids. As DNA, the CDR3 is TGTGCCAGCGCGGCGGTGGCGGAAGCTTTCTTT. It translates to CASAAVAEAFF.

The chain joins TRBV6-4 to TRBJ1-6, with D possibly matching TRBD1 (6 bases). Trimming left V 3 bases short and J 8 bases short, with 14 bases between. CDR3 length: 15 amino acids. The germline V gene has CDR1 MRHNA and CDR2 SNTAGT. The CDR3 nucleotides read TGTGCCAGCAGTGAGTACGGACAGTCTCATTCACCCCTCCACTTT. This codes for CASSEYGQSHSPLHF.

This clone was seen only once. The chain employs TRBV5-1 and TRBJ2-3; 7 nucleotides agree with TRBD2. The CDR3 has 16 amino acids. Germline V gene data show CDR1 as SGHRS and CDR2 as YFSETQ. V trimming: 5 bases; J trimming: 0 bases; junction bases outside the gene matches: 9. Here the CDR3 DNA reads TGCGCCAGCAGGCGTGGTAGCGGGTTAAGCACAGATACGCAGTATTTT. Encoded protein: CASRRGSGLSTDTQYF.

The rearrangement joins TRBV5-1 to TRBJ2-5; 13 bases are a match to TRBD2. V lost 4 bases to trimming and J lost 4 bases; unmatched junction nucleotides: 7. The CDR3 runs to 16 residues. Germline V gene data show CDR1 as SGHRS and CDR2 as YFSETQ. The CDR3 DNA sequence: TGCGCCAGCAGCCGGACTAGCGGGAGATGGAGAGAGACCCAGTACTTC. Translated: CASSRTSGRWRETQYF.

This chain uses TRBV29-1 with TRBJ2-1; D is undetermined. CDR1 SQVTM and CDR2 ANQGSEA come from the germline V gene. The CDR3 extends over 12 amino acids. V dropped 0 bases and J dropped 6 bases, with 6 bases sitting between them. CDR3 protein: CSVEDFFNEQFF. CDR3 in DNA: TGCAGCGTTGAAGACTTCTTCAATGAGCAGTTCTTC.

The V gene is TRBV18, the J gene TRBJ1-5, with TRBD1 matching 9 bases. CDR1 is KGHSH and CDR2 is LQKENI in the germline V gene. The CDR3 runs to 16 residues. V was pared by 3 bases and J by 0 bases, with 3 bases of the junction left unmatched. The CDR3 DNA reads as TGTGCCAGCTCACCCTGGGACAGGGATAGCAATCAGCCCCAGCATTTT. Translating it yields CASSPWDRDSNQPQHF.

The V call is TRBV3-1 (or the pseudogene TRBV3-2), the J call TRBJ2-7; 15 positions agree with TRBD2. This CDR3 spans 20 amino acids. CDR1 and CDR2 (germline): LGHDT, YNNKEL (reference sequence). V lost 4 bases and J lost 0; bases outside the gene matches: 13. CDR3 region: CASSPNLGLAGGFSSYEQYF. The CDR3 DNA follows: TGTGCCAGCAGCCCTAATCTGGGACTAGCGGGGGGCTTTAGCTCCTACGAGCAGTACTTC.

This rearrangement joins TRBV18 to TRBJ2-2; 9 nucleotides agree with TRBD1. J lost 1 base, V lost 2 bases, and 2 bases had no gene match. The CDR3 covers 16 residues. Germline V gives CDR1 KGHSH, CDR2 LQKENI. CDR3 coding DNA: TGTGCCAGCTCACCAGCGGACAGGGGGAACACCGGGGAGCTGTTTTTT. The encoded protein is CASSPADRGNTGELFF. Full variable domain (rest looked up from reference TRBV18 and TRBJ2-2): NAGVMQNPRHLVRRRGQEARLRCSPMKGHSHVYWYRQLPEEGLKFMVYLQKENIIDESGMPKERFSAEFPKEGPSILRIQQVVRGDSAAYFCASSPADRGNTGELFFGEGSRLTVL.

The chain joins TRBV27 to TRBJ2-7; 7 nucleotides match TRBD1. The CDR3 runs 14 residues. V trimming: 6 bases; J trimming: 2 bases; junction bases outside the gene matches: 7. Germline assignment: CDR1 MNHEY and CDR2 SMNVEV (reference sequence). This chain's CDR3 is CASSLQGNPYEQYF. CDR3 coding DNA: TGTGCCAGCAGCCTACAGGGGAACCCCTACGAGCAGTACTTC.

The V call is TRBV29-1, the J call TRBJ2-1; tentative D call: TRBD2 (5 bases). Per germline, CDR1 SQVTM and CDR2 ANQGSEA. V was shortened by 1 base and J by 0 bases, with 13 bases between the two germline ends. The CDR3 is 16 residues long. The CDR3 DNA reads as TGCAGCGTTGAAGGAGCGGTCGCGAGCTCCTACAATGAGCAGTTCTTC. Its protein is CSVEGAVASSYNEQFF.

A note on this clone: Distinct nucleotide sequences in the sample also encode this CDR3. V gene TRBV9 combines with J gene TRBJ2-1; no definite D call. V was pared by 2 bases and J by 4 bases, with 7 bases between. Germline V gives CDR1 SGDLS, CDR2 YYNGEE. The CDR3 runs to 13 residues. The CDR3 sequence: CASSVSGYNEQFF. DNA for the CDR3: TGTGCCAGCAGCGTTTCGGGTTACAATGAGCAGTTCTTC.

DNA for the CDR3: TGTGCCAGCAGCAAGTCGCGGGGACGTACCTATGGCTACACCTTC. Amino acid sequence: CASSKSRGRTYGYTF. V is TRBV7-2 and J is TRBJ1-2, with D perhaps TRBD1 (5 bases). From germline, CDR1 is SGHTA and CDR2 FQGNSA. Trimming stripped 5 bases from V and 4 bases from J, with 17 bases between. This CDR3 is built from 15 residues. Variable domain in full (rest from reference TRBV7-2 and TRBJ1-2): GAGVSQSPSNKVTEKGKDVELRCDPISGHTALYWYRQSLGQGLEFLIYFQGNSAPDKSGLPSDRFSAERTGGSVSTLTIQRTQQEDSAVYLCASSKSRGRTYGYTFGSGTRLTVV.

CDR3 loop: CASRVLQGGTDTQYF. Here the CDR3 DNA reads TGCGCCAGTCGGGTTCTTCAGGGGGGCACAGATACGCAGTATTTT. The rearrangement joins TRBV5-1 to TRBJ2-3; 7 positions match TRBD1. The CDR3 sequence is 15 residues long. The ends lost 8 bases at V and 1 base at J; junction bases unmatched: 10. The germline gives CDR1 SGHRS, CDR2 YFSETQ.

J is TRBJ2-1 and V is TRBV7-2, with 7 bases identical to TRBD2. Germline trimming cut 4 bases from V and 5 bases from J; bases unmatched to any gene: 5. This CDR3 region has 14 residues. Germline V gene data show CDR1 as SGHTA and CDR2 as FQGNSA. CDR3 sequence (DNA): TGTGCCAGCAGCTCCAAGCGGGGAAACAATGAGCAGTTCTTC. This encodes CASSSKRGNNEQFF.

This clone was detected only once. The chain is built from TRBV3-1 (or the pseudogene TRBV3-2) and TRBJ2-7; 10 bases align to TRBD1. Germline CDR1 and CDR2: LGHDT and YNNKEL (reference sequence). This CDR3 is built from 15 residues. Trimming took 3 bases from V and 3 from J; bases not matched to a gene: 5. The CDR3 DNA follows: TGTGCCAGCAGCCATACCGGGACAGGGGTCTACGAGCAGTACTTC. As protein: CASSHTGTGVYEQYF.

In its sample, this clone was seen many times. The chain is built from TRBV4-2 and TRBJ2-7; D ambiguous. The ends were cut back, 0 bases at V and 4 bases at J, with 4 bases in the middle. The germline V gene encodes CDR1 LGHNA and CDR2 YNFKEQ. This CDR3 region has 12 residues. Written as DNA, the CDR3 is TGTGCCAGCAGCCAAGATCAATACGAGCAGTACTTC. Amino acid sequence: CASSQDQYEQYF.

This clone showed up just a few times. The gene calls are TRBV11-2 and TRBJ1-3; D possibly corresponds to TRBD1 (5 bases). CDR3 size: 17 residues. Trimming shortened V by 0 bases and J by 2 bases, and 14 bases separated the two germline ends. Germline V gene data show CDR1 as SGHAT and CDR2 as FQNNGV. The CDR3 coding sequence is TGTGCCAGCAGCTTAGATCCTTCAGGGAGGGCTGGAAACACCATATATTTT. This encodes CASSLDPSGRAGNTIYF.

V gene TRBV10-3 combines with J gene TRBJ1-3; D ambiguous. The CDR3 contains 14 residues. Trimming shortened V by 5 bases and J by 0 bases, and 8 bases separated the two germline ends. The germline gives CDR1 ENHRY, CDR2 SYGVKD. CDR3 in DNA: TGTGCCATCAGTCGAGGAGGCTCTGGAAACACCATATATTTT. This gives the protein CAISRGGSGNTIYF.

The chain joins TRBV6-5 to TRBJ1-2; no definite D call. V was clipped by 7 bases and J by 8 bases, with 17 bases between them. The CDR3 length is 13 residues. The germline CDR1 and CDR2 sequences are MNHEY and SVGAGI. The CDR3 sequence is CASINGPSGGYTF. CDR3 nucleotides: TGTGCCAGCATCAACGGACCGTCGGGAGGCTACACCTTC.

This clone was counted a single time. The CDR3 loop reads CASSRTVPVDGYTF. CDR3 nucleotides: TGCGCCAGCAGCCGGACAGTCCCCGTAGATGGCTACACCTTC. The chain has TRBV4-1 and TRBJ1-2; TRBD1 is a possible D gene (6 bases). Trimming shortened V by 4 bases and J by 6 bases, and 15 bases separated the two germline ends. The germline V gene has CDR1 MGHRA and CDR2 YSYEKL. This CDR3 comprises 14 residues.

The table lists this clone with a few counts. The rearrangement joins TRBV7-9 to TRBJ1-6; no clear D. Germline CDR1 SEHNR, CDR2 FQNEAQ (reference sequence). The CDR3 runs to 12 residues. Trimming cost V 5 bases and J 5 bases, with 4 bases left between them. The CDR3: CASSRDNSPLHF. CDR3 sequence (DNA): TGTGCCAGCAGCCGGGATAATTCACCCCTCCACTTT.

The V call is TRBV7-8, the J call TRBJ2-3, with a weak D call TRBD1 (6 bases). V shed 2 bases and J shed 3 bases, with 9 bases lying between them. The germline V gene has CDR1 SGHVS and CDR2 FQNEAQ. This CDR3 contains 14 residues. The CDR3 DNA reads as TGTGCCAGCAGCTTAACAACAGGGACAGATACGCAGTATTTT. It encodes CASSLTTGTDTQYF.

The chain is built from TRBV10-3 and TRBJ1-2, with TRBD1 matching 7 bases. Trimming cost V 11 bases and J 4 bases; bases outside gene matches: 7. There are 12 residues in the CDR3. Germline V gene data show CDR1 as ENHRY and CDR2 as SYGVKD. The CDR3 bases are TGTGCCGCCAGACAGGGTGGCTATGGCTACACCTTC. Amino acid sequence: CAARQGGYGYTF.

The chain has TRBV19 and TRBJ2-4, with D tentatively TRBD1 (6 bases). V lost 6 bases to trimming and J lost 6 bases, with 15 bases between them. The germline CDR1 and CDR2 sequences are LNHDA and SQIVND (reference sequence). There are 14 residues in the CDR3. This CDR3 reads CASSDGGQLNIQYF. CDR3 nucleotides: TGTGCCAGTAGCGATGGGGGACAATTAAACATTCAGTACTTC.

The chain has TRBV9 and TRBJ1-2; unclear D gene. The germline V and J ends were trimmed by 0 bases and 6 bases, with 9 bases remaining between them. CDR3 length: 13 residues. Germline V gene lookup returns CDR1 SGDLS and CDR2 YYNGEE. The chain's CDR3 is CASSVDPLNGYTF. CDR3 nucleotides: TGTGCCAGCAGCGTAGATCCGTTAAATGGCTACACCTTC.

The chain employs TRBV19 and TRBJ1-2; 9 nucleotides agree with TRBD1. Looked up from germline, CDR1 is LNHDA and CDR2 is SQIVND (reference sequence). The CDR3 has 14 amino acids. With V trimmed by 4 bases and J by 3 bases, 3 bases remained unmatched. This CDR3 reads CASSKRQGDYGYTF. The DNA for the CDR3 is TGTGCCAGTAGTAAGAGACAGGGGGACTATGGCTACACCTTC.